The TCR beta chain described here comes from a study of blood T cell repertoires in COVID-19 (dated by TCRdb to about 2020). For the wider study: The collaborator samples originated in the United States, Italy and Spain and spanned the acute and convalescent phases of COVID-19. The material from the prospective study consisted of cDNA or gDNA derived from T cells, B-cell-depleted T cells, or PBMCs. The dataset comprised deeply sampled blood TCRbeta repertoires from subjects exposed to, actively infected with, or recovered from COVID-19. The repertoires were released in a freely available public database intended as a resource for research on the immune response to SARS-CoV-2. Samples came from the ongoing ImmuneRACE study (first 160 participants) plus 1,254 subjects from 6 global collaborators. The sample metadata nearly always contained a de-identified subject ID, COVID-19 status, age in years and sex. Where available, HLA class I and class II types were obtained from metadata supplied by the sample provider rather than from assay-based typing.

Enrolling through a virtual design, the prospective study's participants ranged in age from roughly 18 to 95 years and lived across 24 United States geographic areas. In the prospective study, cohorts were assigned on the basis of participant-reported clinical history obtained from a screening survey and a study questionnaire. For ImmuneRACE Cohort 3, a participant was defined as recovered based on two consecutive negative NP/OP PCR tests, clearance by a healthcare professional, or resolution of symptoms. Each participant in the prospective study had whole blood, serum and a nasopharyngeal or oropharyngeal swab collected by mobile phlebotomists. Participants in the prospective study had the option to provide additional blood draws and questionnaires over a roughly 2-month period. Before DNA extraction, blood samples from the prospective study were shipped at room temperature or frozen. Broad study findings and their caveats: How much clinical and demographic metadata was included differed by source and by participant, and the metadata was provided uncurated.

The junction shows trimming of 0 bases on V and 0 bases on J, plus 10 bases between the germline ends. From a lookup of the germline V gene, CDR1 and CDR2 are SGHRS and YFSETQ. Reading from cysteine to phenylalanine, the CDR3 counts 16 amino acids. Here the CDR3 DNA is all that survives: 48 bases in frame from base 1. A remark on this clone: The target of this receptor is not known. No much larger clonotype is one base removed from it; base qualities were not supplied.

TCRbeta CDR3 regions were amplified from genomic DNA by means of the immunoSEQ Assay, a bias-controlled multiplex PCR. Regarding the original processing steps: The number of nucleated cells in each sample was estimated by amplification of reference gene primers within the assay. To quantify the absolute abundance of each unique TCRbeta CDR3 rearrangement, sequence reads were collapsed and filtered. For each sample, productive Simpson clonality was calculated by taking the square root of Simpson's diversity index across productive rearrangements. TCRdb mirrors the immuneACCESS table, restricted to in-frame sequences. Some clones are absent from its copies; in checked studies, under half trace to an unresolved V gene, and the reason for the others is unknown. That table gives V, J and clone size, and the DNA gave D and trimming. The sample table lists about 470,000 clones, around 90% of them with a count of one. The top ten clones comprise under 0.85% of the sample.

Sample: PBMCs or T cells enriched from blood (not recorded which). This TCR derives from a woman aged 18-29 years who had recovered from COVID-19. The chain links TRBV5-1 with TRBJ2-4; matching of 7 bases hints at TRBD2 as the D gene. The CDR3 corresponds to CASSLAAGAAKNIQYF. The nucleotide sequence is TGCGCCAGCAGCTTGGCGGCGGGGGCAGCCAAAAACATTCAGTACTTC.